The 27 T cell receptor beta chains in this list originate from one sample, sequenced in a study of blood T cell repertoires in COVID-19. TCRdb's copy holds only in-frame clones and misses some; the assay was immunoSEQ multiplex PCR. The sample records 55,000 or so clones, about 87% being singletons. The sequencing input was peripheral blood. These receptors originate from a man between 60 and 70 years old with active or convalescent COVID-19.

The chain is built from TRBV5-1 and TRBJ2-7; D is perhaps TRBD1 (5 bases). V was clipped by 4 bases and J by 2 bases, with 13 bases between them. CDR1 SGHRS and CDR2 YFSETQ come from the germline V gene. This CDR3 spans 14 amino acids. This chain's CDR3 is CASSPNRTPYEQYF. CDR3 nucleotide sequence: TGCGCCAGCAGCCCGAACAGGACCCCCTACGAGCAGTACTTC.

V gene TRBV5-1 combines with J gene TRBJ2-2, with D perhaps matching TRBD1 (6 bases). Between the trimmed V and J ends, which lost 0 bases and 4 bases, there was a span of 7 bases. This CDR3 comprises 14 residues. The germline V gene has CDR1 SGHRS and CDR2 YFSETQ. Written as DNA, the CDR3 is TGCGCCAGCAGCTTGGGACAGGCCACCGGGGAGCTGTTTTTT. It is translated as CASSLGQATGELFF.

V usage is TRBV24-1 and J usage is TRBJ2-1; D unresolved. V lost 4 bases to trimming and J lost 6 bases, with 6 bases between them. The CDR3 is made up of 12 amino acids. The germline gives CDR1 KGHDR, CDR2 SFDVKD. The CDR3 DNA is TGTGCCACCAGTGACCCCTCCAATGAGCAGTTCTTC. This translates into CATSDPSNEQFF.

V is TRBV25-1 and J is TRBJ1-6; 7 bases map to TRBD1. The germline gives CDR1 MGHDK, CDR2 SYGVNS. Trimming at V came to 8 bases and at J to 6 bases, leaving 4 bases not matched to a gene. This CDR3 spans 13 amino acids. CDR3 region: CASQDRINSPLHF. In DNA, the CDR3 is TGTGCCAGCCAGGACAGGATTAATTCACCCCTCCACTTT. The entire variable domain, with the rest obtained from reference TRBV25-1 and TRBJ1-6, is as follows: EADIYQTPRYLVIGTGKKITLECSQTMGHDKMYWYQQDPGMELHLIHYSYGVNSTEKGDLSSESTVSRIRTEHFPLTLESARPSHTSQYLCASQDRINSPLHFGNGTRLTVT.

This chain links TRBV7-2 with TRBJ2-2, with D perhaps TRBD2 (5 bases). The germline CDR1 and CDR2 sequences are SGHTA and FQGNSA. Trimming shortened V by 4 bases and J by 5 bases, and 11 bases separated the two germline ends. The CDR3 is 14 amino acids. Written as DNA, the CDR3 is TGTGCCAGCAGCTATACTAGGGATACCGGGGAGCTGTTTTTT. This sequence encodes CASSYTRDTGELFF. Based on the CDR3 plus reference TRBV7-2 and TRBJ2-2, the full variable domain is GAGVSQSPSNKVTEKGKDVELRCDPISGHTALYWYRQSLGQGLEFLIYFQGNSAPDKSGLPSDRFSAERTGGSVSTLTIQRTQQEDSAVYLCASSYTRDTGELFFGEGSRLTVL.

The chain recombines TRBV19 with TRBJ2-5; a weak D match, TRBD1 (6 bases). V was cut by 5 bases and J by 4 bases, with 14 bases left in between. Germline V gives CDR1 LNHDA, CDR2 SQIVND (reference sequence). The CDR3 has 14 amino acids. The CDR3 is CASSSDRLRETQYF. Here the CDR3 DNA reads TGTGCCAGTAGTTCTGACAGGTTGAGAGAGACCCAGTACTTC.

J is TRBJ2-7 and V is TRBV6-1; D is perhaps TRBD2 (6 bases). V lost 3 bases and J 1 base, leaving 19 bases between the germline ends. The CDR3 runs 17 residues. The germline V gene has CDR1 MNHNS and CDR2 SASEGT. The CDR3, as DNA: TGTGCCAGCAGTGAGCCTGCCCAAGGGACTTTTTCCTACGAGCAGTACTTC. Protein product: CASSEPAQGTFSYEQYF.

The rearrangement uses TRBV4-2 and TRBJ2-1, with TRBD2 identical over 15 bases. Germline CDR1 LGHNA, CDR2 YNFKEQ. CDR3 size: 17 residues. V was clipped by 1 base and J by 3 bases; unmatched bases: 1. CDR3 DNA: TGTGCCAGCAGCCAAGGGGGACTAGCGGGGGGCTACAATGAGCAGTTCTTC. Amino acid sequence: CASSQGGLAGGYNEQFF.

The chain links TRBV18 to TRBJ1-2; D may be TRBD1 (6 bases). Germline V lookup: CDR1 KGHSH, CDR2 LQKENI. There are 16 residues in the CDR3. Trimming left V 1 base short and J 2 bases short, with 14 bases between. DNA for the CDR3: TGTGCCAGCTCACCACGGCCGGACAGCTTAAACTATGGCTACACCTTC. Translated: CASSPRPDSLNYGYTF.

The V gene is TRBV2, the J gene TRBJ1-2; TRBD1 might be the D (5 bases). CDR3 length: 15 amino acids. V shed 2 bases and J shed 3 bases, with 13 bases lying between them. Per germline, CDR1 SNHLY and CDR2 FYNNEI. The CDR3 DNA follows: TGTGCCAGCAGTGAACAGGGCCTGGCGGACTATGGCTACACCTTC. It is translated as CASSEQGLADYGYTF.

J is TRBJ1-2 and V is TRBV5-6; no firm D call. CDR3 size: 12 residues. In germline, CDR1 is SGHDT, CDR2 YYEEEE. V dropped 0 bases and J dropped 3 bases, with 3 bases sitting between them. CDR3 residues: CASSLADYGYTF. The CDR3 nucleotides read TGTGCCAGCAGCTTGGCCGACTATGGCTACACCTTC.

The chain links TRBV6-5 to TRBJ1-4; D is possibly TRBD1 (6 bases). Looked up from germline, CDR1 is MNHEY and CDR2 is SVGAGI. Trimming removed 2 bases at V and 8 bases at J, with 12 bases between. The CDR3 sequence is 14 residues long. Here the CDR3 reads CASSYRGGAEKLFF. As DNA, the CDR3 is TGTGCCAGCAGTTACCGCGGGGGGGCGGAAAAACTGTTTTTT.

The chain combines TRBV11-2 with TRBJ2-7; D is perhaps TRBD1 (5 bases). Germline V lookup: CDR1 SGHAT, CDR2 FQNNGV. The CDR3 spans 16 residues. Trimming left V 1 base short and J 2 bases short, with 15 bases between. The CDR3 sequence is CASSLVPSQGTYEQYF. For the CDR3, the DNA is TGTGCCAGCAGCTTAGTTCCTTCGCAGGGCACCTACGAGCAGTACTTC.

The J gene is TRBJ1-2, the V gene TRBV19, with 10 bases identical to TRBD1. The V gene end was trimmed by 3 bases and the J gene end by 8 bases; junction bases not matched to a gene: 3. Germline CDR1 reads LNHDA; CDR2 reads SQIVND (reference sequence). The CDR3 has 13 residues. The CDR3: CASSIGTGVGYTF. The CDR3 nucleotides are TGTGCCAGTAGTATTGGGACAGGGGTCGGCTACACCTTC.

CDR3 amino acids: CASSYQGGDTEAFF. Here the CDR3 DNA reads TGCGCCAGCAGCTATCAGGGGGGCGACACTGAAGCTTTCTTT. This chain links TRBV4-1 with TRBJ1-1; 7 positions match TRBD1. Germline trimming cut 5 bases from V and 3 bases from J; bases unmatched to any gene: 6. Germline assignment: CDR1 MGHRA and CDR2 YSYEKL. The CDR3 has 14 residues.

As to this clone: Germline and junction disagree at one end, which may indicate a read error. This chain links TRBV7-8 with TRBJ2-7, with 10 positions matching TRBD2. The CDR3 extends over 16 amino acids. CDR1 and CDR2 from the germline V gene are SGHVS and FQNEAQ. Here the CDR3 reads CASSPKREGLSDEQYF. Written as DNA, the CDR3 is TGTGCCAGCAGCCCGAAGCGGGAGGGCCTCTCCGACGAGCAGTACTTC.

The table lists this clone with a count of one. This chain connects TRBV30 to TRBJ1-5; maybe TRBD1 (6 bases). The CDR3 has 15 residues. Trimming removed 0 bases from V and 6 bases from J, with 15 bases in between. Germline CDR1 and CDR2: GTSNPN and SVGIG (reference sequence). The CDR3 nucleotides read TGTGCCTGGAGTGTTAATAGTCGAGGGGGTCAGCCCCAGCATTTT. Encoded protein: CAWSVNSRGGQPQHF. Drawing the rest from reference TRBV30 and TRBJ1-5, the complete variable domain is SQTIHQWPATLVQPVGSPLSLECTVEGTSNPNLYWYRQAAGRGLQLLFYSVGIGQISSEVPQNLSASRPQDRQFILSSKKLLLSDSGFYLCAWSVNSRGGQPQHFGDGTRLSIL.

V and J are TRBV18 and TRBJ2-2, with TRBD1 as a possible D gene (6 bases). V was shortened by 2 bases and J by 6 bases, with 7 bases between the two germline ends. Germline V gives CDR1 KGHSH, CDR2 LQKENI. The length of the CDR3 is 13 residues. The CDR3 sequence: CASSPWGPGELFF. CDR3 coding DNA: TGTGCCAGCTCACCATGGGGGCCCGGGGAGCTGTTTTTT.

This chain uses TRBV18 with TRBJ2-2, with TRBD2 matching 7 bases. Losses at the gene ends were 2 bases for V and 7 bases for J; bases not matched to a gene: 13. Germline assignment: CDR1 KGHSH and CDR2 LQKENI. The CDR3 covers 17 residues. The CDR3 sequence: CASSPNGGLTVVGELFF. The CDR3, as DNA: TGTGCCAGCTCACCAAACGGGGGACTAACAGTGGTCGGGGAGCTGTTTTTT.

The chain recombines TRBV5-4 with TRBJ2-2; 12 positions match TRBD2. Germline CDR1 SGHNT, CDR2 YYREEE (reference sequence). This CDR3 contains 15 residues. Losses at the gene ends were 4 bases for V and 6 bases for J; bases not matched to a gene: 4. CDR3 in amino acids: CASSGRLAGAGELFF. The CDR3 region has the DNA TGTGCCAGCAGCGGCCGACTAGCGGGAGCCGGGGAGCTGTTTTTT.

The chain combines TRBV29-1 with TRBJ1-1; D may be TRBD1 (5 bases). V was clipped by 6 bases and J by 5 bases, with 13 bases between them. Germline CDR1 is SQVTM and CDR2 is ANQGSEA. The CDR3 runs to 12 residues. CDR3 DNA sequence: TGCAGCGTACACGACAGAAGAACTGAAGCTTTCTTT. As protein: CSVHDRRTEAFF. Using reference TRBV29-1 and TRBJ1-1 for the parts outside the CDR3, the full variable domain is SAVISQKPSRDICQRGTSLTIQCQVDSQVTMMFWYRQQPGQSLTLIATANQGSEATYESGFVIDKFPISRPNLTFSTLTVSNMSPEDSSIYLCSVHDRRTEAFFGQGTRLTVV.

V is TRBV19 and J is TRBJ1-1, with D unresolved. In germline, CDR1 is LNHDA, CDR2 SQIVND (reference sequence). Trimming left V 1 base short and J 7 bases short, with 7 bases between. The CDR3 covers 12 residues. For the CDR3, the DNA is TGTGCCAGTAGTATAGGCGGTGGTGAAGCTTTCTTT. Protein sequence: CASSIGGGEAFF.

This chain uses TRBV6-4 with TRBJ1-2, with TRBD1 matching 9 bases. The CDR3 has 13 amino acids. Trimming cost V 3 bases and J 6 bases; bases outside gene matches: 2. The germline V gene has CDR1 MRHNA and CDR2 SNTAGT. CDR3 loop: CASSDGQGHGYTF. The CDR3 bases are TGTGCCAGCAGTGATGGACAGGGGCATGGCTACACCTTC.

The chain carries TRBV5-1 and TRBJ1-2, with no clear D. CDR3 length: 16 amino acids. Germline CDR1 is SGHRS and CDR2 is YFSETQ. The V gene lost 0 bases and the J gene lost 8 bases, with 20 bases spanning the gap. CDR3 protein: CASSLVFGDTLAGYTF. The CDR3 bases are TGCGCCAGCAGCTTGGTTTTTGGTGACACCTTAGCGGGCTACACCTTC.

This chain connects TRBV19 to TRBJ2-7, with TRBD2 as a possible D gene (5 bases). The V gene lost 3 bases and the J gene lost 0 bases, with 15 bases spanning the gap. The germline V gene has CDR1 LNHDA and CDR2 SQIVND (reference sequence). There are 16 residues in the CDR3. CDR3 DNA: TGTGCCAGTAGTATTGTTGGCGGACTCACCTCCTACGAGCAGTACTTC. This codes for CASSIVGGLTSYEQYF.

The chain has TRBV4-3 and TRBJ2-2, with D perhaps matching TRBD1 (5 bases). Germline V gene lookup returns CDR1 LGHNA and CDR2 YSLEER. This CDR3 is 14 amino acids long. V was shortened by 0 bases and J by 4 bases, with 6 bases between the two germline ends. As DNA, the CDR3 is TGCGCCAGCAGCCAAGACAGGGCCACCGGGGAGCTGTTTTTT. This encodes CASSQDRATGELFF.

The V and J genes are TRBV9 and TRBJ2-7; D may be TRBD1 (5 bases). Germline loops: CDR1 SGDLS, CDR2 YYNGEE. V gave up 6 bases and J gave up 2 bases, with 15 bases separating them. The CDR3 loop spans 14 amino acids. The DNA for the CDR3 is TGTGCCAGCACTCCAACCGACAGAACCTACGAGCAGTACTTC. It codes for CASTPTDRTYEQYF.